Sequencing of this T cell receptor beta chain was carried out in a study of PD-1 blockade in classical Hodgkin lymphoma (dated by TCRdb to 2020 to 2022). For the study in its entirety: Nivolumab dosing was 3 mg/kg intravenously every 2 weeks, continuing until either disease progression or unacceptable toxicity. To define a peripheral blood immune signature of response to PD-1 blockade in classical Hodgkin lymphoma, the study combined TCR beta sequencing with CyTOF.

According to the study, the label for this sample's time point signals: cycle 1 day 1 (C1D1), immediately before nivolumab initiation. All trial patients had relapsed after autologous stem cell transplantation, with cohorts A, B and C differing in prior brentuximab vedotin exposure. The trial cohort included 55 to 60 patients with relapsed/refractory classical Hodgkin lymphoma, and each patient had a best overall response of complete response, partial response or progressive disease. Single-agent nivolumab was administered to trial patients in the multi-cohort phase II CheckMate 205 trial. Best overall response was determined by an independent review committee according to the 2007 International Working Group response criteria. PBMCs from the trial were collected at three points: immediately before nivolumab initiation (C1D1), and during therapy at cycle 2 day 1 and cycle 4 day 1. Peripheral blood was collected in 8 mL Vacutainer Cell Preparation Tubes, from which PBMCs were isolated by centrifugation and then cryopreserved.

Paper-wide results and their limitations: Lower diversity was observed in patients in whom nivolumab was started less than 1 year after ASCT, and these patients were excluded from later analyses so that confounding by immune reconstitution would be avoided. The study covered only a single clinical trial cohort, and the causes of the repertoire differences, possibly disease activity or prior therapy, were still not defined. Baseline diversity similar to that of newly diagnosed patients was observed in trial patients achieving complete response, whereas significantly lower diversity was observed in partial responders and progressors. By C4D1, a significant rise was seen in CD4+ TCR diversity but not in CD8+ TCR diversity (p=0.0027 vs p=0.16), and the rise was most apparent among complete responders (p=0.02). Baseline TCR diversity was reported to be lower in newly diagnosed patients than in healthy donors, and even lower in relapsed/refractory patients.

Genomic DNA was extracted with the Qiagen DNeasy kit from unsorted PBMCs and from negatively selected CD4+ and CD8+ fractions. Using primers that anneal to V and J segments, immunoSEQ multiplex PCR amplified the TCR beta CDR3 regions. Amplification bias was minimized using a synthetic immune receptor repertoire, and residual bias was removed computationally after sequencing. Per the authors' processing: Repertoire diversity was quantified as the Shannon entropy index using custom Python scripts. Unsorted, CD4+ and CD8+ repertoires were analyzed separately, except in combined analyses where CD4+ and CD8+ sequences were merged in silico. Clonal expansion was defined as at least a 2-fold frequency increase after treatment relative to C1D1, with a pseudocount of 0.5 for undetected baseline clones. Singleton clones were defined as clones with 0 or 1 copy at C1D1, and non-singleton clones were defined as clones with 2 or more copies. Clones expanded in unsorted samples were annotated as CD4+, CD8+ or unknown by matching protein sequences in sorted samples from the same patient. Diversity changes from C1D1 to C4D1 were tested in paired samples using Wilcoxon tests. TCRdb retrieved this table from immuneACCESS and kept in-frame rearrangements only. Not all clones are present; in checked studies, unresolved V genes account for under half, and no reason is known for the remainder. The D gene and trimming were derived from the DNA, and the V and J assignments and clone size from that table. In all, the sample holds 60,000 or so clones, and 90% of those were seen once. 9.7% of the sample comes from the top ten.

Comment on this clone: Its antigen is still unknown. Per-nucleotide qualities are absent, and no much larger clonotype sits a single base away.

V drops 1 base and J drops 3 bases, leaving 7 bases in between. The CDR3 holds 14 amino acids from the cysteine to the phenylalanine. The read is trimmed to its CDR3 DNA, 42 bases read in frame from base 1. CDR1 LNHDA and CDR2 SQIVND were looked up in the germline V gene (reference sequence). The input for sequencing was peripheral blood mononuclear cells (PBMCs), taken at baseline. This sequence originates from a human donor with classical Hodgkin lymphoma. The chain is made from TRBV19 and TRBJ1-5; the best D guess is TRBD1, with 5 bases matching. The bases are TGTGCCAGTAGTATAGGACAGCCCAATCAGCCCCAGCATTTT. Translation gives CASSIGQPNQPQHF.